One and the same sample provided the 27 T cell receptor beta chains below, sequenced in a study of tumor-infiltrating lymphocytes in primary liver carcinoma (dated by TCRdb to about 2017). TCRdb names Illumina HiSeq 2500 as the instrument used. TCRbeta-specific cDNA was reverse-transcribed from 500 ng total RNA using a constant-region primer and ProtoScript II reverse transcriptase. The TCRbeta libraries were prepared through three rounds of nested multiplex PCR following a slightly modified ARM-PCR procedure. Each of the first two PCR rounds ran for approximately 11 cycles using multiplex TRBV1-TRBV30 forward primers together with a Cbeta reverse primer. TCRdb redid the processing of the public reads, applying fastp at Q25 and MiXCR, and retained in-frame beta chains. Rows with a matching CDR3 protein are joined into one entry that keeps the most common DNA and genes. The sample contains tens of thousands of distinct CDR3 sequences, 69% of them found a single time. Roughly 28% of the sample is in the top ten clones.

Without any cell sorting, total RNA and DNA were co-extracted from around 18-30 mg of bulk tissue using the AllPrep DNA/RNA mini kit. Sequencing was done on a sample of tumor-adjacent normal liver tissue. The receptors come from a man between 35 and 55 years old with primary liver carcinoma and hepatitis B virus infection.

Regarding this clonotype: A junction end diverges from the germline sequence, so it may reflect a read error. The J gene is TRBJ1-1, the V gene TRBV5-4, with D possibly TRBD1 on 6 matching bases. CDR1 SGHNT and CDR2 YYREEE come from the germline V gene (reference sequence). CDR3 length: 17 residues. The CDR3 DNA sequence: TGTGGCAGCAGCTTGGGTTGGGGGGCAGTGGGGAACACTGAAGCTTTCTTT. Its protein product is CGSSLGWGAVGNTEAFF.

Concerning this clonotype: Mismatch with germline at one junction end may stem from a read error. The rearrangement uses TRBV6-1 and TRBJ2-7; D possibly corresponds to TRBD2 (5 bases). Germline lookup yields CDR1 MNHNS and CDR2 SASEGT. There are 14 residues in the CDR3. The CDR3 reads CASSGTVSSHEQYF. The CDR3, as DNA: TGTGCCAGCAGTGGGACTGTAAGCTCCCACGAGCAATACTTC.

As to this clonotype: This may arise from a read error, as a much more abundant clone is one base away. The genes are TRBV7-9 and TRBJ2-1; 9 bases fit TRBD2. The V gene's germline CDR1 is SEHNR and CDR2 FQNEAQ (reference sequence). The CDR3 contains 14 residues. The DNA for the CDR3 is TGTGTCAGCAGCTTGGCGGGAGGGTGGGATGAGCAGTTCTTC. Its protein is CVSSLAGGWDEQFF. Full variable domain (missing parts from reference TRBV7-9 and TRBJ2-1): DTGVSQNPRHKITKRGQNVTFRCDPISEHNRLYWYRQTLGQGPEFLTYFQNEAQLEKSRLLSDRFSAERPKGSFSTLEIQRTEQGDSAMYLCVSSLAGGWDEQFFGPGTRLTVL.

Notes on this clonotype: Because it lacks the conserved phenylalanine or tryptophan at the end, this CDR3 is likely a read error. The chain carries TRBV4-2 and TRBJ2-1; 10 nucleotides align to TRBD2. This CDR3 region has 16 residues. Unmatched junction bases numbered 9, after V lost 3 bases and J lost 7 bases. The germline gives CDR1 LGHNA, CDR2 YNFKEQ. CDR3 sequence (DNA): TGTGCCAGCAGCCAGGAACCGGGACTAGCGAGTAATGAGCAGTTCTCC. Amino acid sequence: CASSQEPGLASNEQFS.

On this clonotype itself: A junction boundary mismatches the germline segment, possibly from a read error. The rearrangement uses TRBV11-2 and TRBJ2-7; D is possibly TRBD1 or TRBD2 (6 bases each). Germline CDR1 SGHAT, CDR2 FQNNGV. The CDR3 runs 12 residues. The CDR3 DNA reads as TGTGCCAGCAGTCCCGGGGGCTACGAGCAGTGGTTC. It specifies CASSPGGYEQWF.

This clonotype was detected only a few times. The chain is built from TRBV5-1 and TRBJ2-5, with 7 positions matching TRBD1. The length of the CDR3 is 13 residues. Germline assignment: CDR1 SGHRS and CDR2 YFSETQ. Trimming at V came to 5 bases and at J to 1 base, leaving 2 bases not matched to a gene. This CDR3 is CASRTGLQETQYF. Here the CDR3 DNA reads TGCGCCAGCAGGACAGGGCTCCAAGAGACCCAGTACTTC.

As to this clonotype: The junction departs from germline at one end; a sequencing error may be responsible. The chain joins TRBV11-2 to TRBJ2-2; 7 bases align to TRBD2. The CDR3 loop spans 15 amino acids. CDR1 is SGHAT and CDR2 is FQNNGV in the germline V gene. The CDR3: CASSPSREVIGELLF. The DNA for the CDR3 is TGTGCCAGCAGCCCCAGTCGGGAGGTAATAGGAGAGCTGCTTTTT.

The chain combines TRBV6-5 with TRBJ1-2; TRBD1 aligns across 7 bases. Germline loops: CDR1 MNHEY, CDR2 SVGAGI. This CDR3 is built from 15 residues. V was pared by 4 bases and J by 4 bases, with 9 bases of the junction left unmatched. CDR3 in DNA: TGTGCCAGCAGTTTCACGCAGGGGGTTATCTATGGCTACACCTTC. Translation gives CASSFTQGVIYGYTF.

This clonotype was recorded once. Germline and junction disagree at one end, which may indicate a read error. The CDR3 nucleotides read TGTGCCAGCAGTGACGGTTTATCCGAAAACAATGAGCAGTTATTC. Protein: CASSDGLSENNEQLF. The V call is TRBV7-9, the J call TRBJ2-1; D gene unclear. Per the germline V gene, CDR1 is SEHNR and CDR2 is FQNEAQ (reference sequence). The CDR3 has 15 residues.

Comments on this clonotype: The conserved final phenylalanine or tryptophan is absent from the CDR3, which likely points to a read error. The CDR3 DNA reads as TGTGCCAGCAGCTCGGGGGAAGGCTACACCCTC. This codes for CASSSGEGYTL. This chain uses TRBV5-6 with TRBJ1-2; a weak D match, TRBD1 (5 bases). The CDR3 sequence is 11 residues long. The V gene lost 3 bases and the J gene lost 8 bases, with 8 bases spanning the gap. Per the germline V gene, CDR1 is SGHDT and CDR2 is YYEEEE.

In this sample, this clonotype turned up many times. The rearrangement links TRBV11-3 to TRBJ2-4, with TRBD2 as a possible D gene (5 bases). With 3 bases removed from V and 1 base from J, the gap between germline ends came to 10 bases. From germline, CDR1 is SGHNT and CDR2 YENEEA. The CDR3 has 15 amino acids. CDR3 DNA: TGTGCCAGCAGCTTCGGGGTGATGGCCAAAAACATTCAGTACTTC. It codes for CASSFGVMAKNIQYF. The variable domain in full, with the rest retrieved from reference TRBV11-3 and TRBJ2-4, is EAGVVQSPRYKIIEKKQPVAFWCNPISGHNTLYWYLQNLGQGPELLIRYENEEAVDDSQLPKDRFSAERLKGVDSTLKIQPAELGDSAVYLCASSFGVMAKNIQYFGAGTRLSVL.

Regarding this clonotype: Relative to the germline gene, one junction end is altered; a read error may explain this. The CDR3 region has the DNA TGTGCTAGTGCGGTCACAACTAGCACATATACGCGGTATTTT. Encoded protein: CASAVTTSTYTRYF. V usage is TRBV12-5 and J usage is TRBJ2-3, with D maybe TRBD2 (6 bases). This CDR3 has 14 residues. CDR1 and CDR2 from the germline V gene are LGHNT and FRNRAP.

The V gene is TRBV6-2 or TRBV6-3, the J gene TRBJ2-7; the match to TRBD2 covers 9 bases. Germline CDR1 and CDR2: MNHEY and SVGEGT. The CDR3 has 16 amino acids. V lost 2 bases, J lost 2 bases, and 7 bases stayed unmatched. In DNA, the CDR3 is TGTGCCAGCAGTTACAGGCTAGCGGGGATACCCTACGAGCAGTACTTC. Translating it yields CASSYRLAGIPYEQYF.

Details on this clonotype: This sequence may be a read error, since a much larger clone differs from it by one base. V usage is TRBV5-6 and J usage is TRBJ2-3; 9 nucleotides match TRBD1. Germline CDR1 reads SGHDT; CDR2 reads YYEEEE. The CDR3 runs to 16 residues. CDR3 loop: CTSSIYRGPSTDTQYF. The CDR3 DNA follows: TGTACCAGCAGCATCTACAGGGGGCCTAGCACAGATACGCAGTATTTT.

Only one count was recorded for this clonotype. The V and J genes are TRBV11-2 and TRBJ2-3, with D possibly matching TRBD2 (6 bases). Per the germline V gene, CDR1 is SGHAT and CDR2 is FQNNGV. The CDR3 consists of 13 residues. V dropped 8 bases and J dropped 6 bases, with 15 bases sitting between them. The CDR3 DNA reads TGTGCCAGCGGCATCGGGGAGGCGGATACGCAGTATTTT. Translation gives CASGIGEADTQYF.

J is TRBJ2-1 and V is TRBV6-1; D is possibly TRBD2 (6 bases). The CDR3 spans 12 residues. Per the germline V gene, CDR1 is MNHNS and CDR2 is SASEGT. The CDR3 DNA reads TGTACTAGCAGTGAACGCGAGATAAAGCAGTTCTTC. Its translation: CTSSEREIKQFF.

The CDR3 here is CASSLRAPGDPLYEQYF. As DNA, the CDR3 is TGTGCCAGCAGTTTGAGAGCCCCTGGGGATCCGCTTTACGAGCAGTACTTC. J is TRBJ2-7 and V is TRBV12-3 or TRBV12-4; D unclear. The CDR3 has 17 amino acids. Trimming cost V 3 bases and J 4 bases, with 22 bases left between them.

The chain has TRBV29-1 and TRBJ2-7; a possible D gene is TRBD2 (5 bases). This CDR3 is built from 12 residues. The germline gives CDR1 SQVTM, CDR2 ANQGSEA. Trimming stripped 6 bases from V and 3 bases from J, with 12 bases between. Here the CDR3 reads CSVRGSYYEQYF. As DNA, the CDR3 is TGCAGCGTCCGGGGTTCTTACTACGAGCAGTACTTC.

Details on this clonotype: A read error may produce the germline difference seen at one junction end. V gene TRBV11-2 combines with J gene TRBJ1-1; no firm D call. CDR1 SGHAT and CDR2 FQNNGV come from the germline V gene. This CDR3 has 16 residues. In DNA, the CDR3 is TGTGCCTGCAGCCGAGGTAGGGCAGAGGTCTTCACTGAAGTTTTCTTT. The encoded protein is CACSRGRAEVFTEVFF. Based on the CDR3 plus reference TRBV11-2 and TRBJ1-1, the full variable domain is EAGVAQSPRYKIIEKRQSVAFWCNPISGHATLYWYQQILGQGPKLLIQFQNNGVVDDSQLPKDRFSAERLKGVDSTLKIQPAKLEDSAVYLCACSRGRAEVFTEVFFGQGTRLTVV.

In regard to this clonotype: Germline is not matched at one junction end, which may reflect a read error. This rearrangement joins TRBV6-6 to TRBJ2-1; TRBD2 matches 7 bases. The CDR3 length is 18 residues. The V gene's germline CDR1 is MNHNY and CDR2 SVGAGI (reference sequence). This CDR3 reads CASSPGSSGILSYNEQFF. Here the CDR3 DNA reads TGCGCCAGCAGCCCGGGATCTAGCGGCATCTTGTCCTACAATGAGCAGTTCTTC.

Of note for this clonotype: The junction shows a germline mismatch at one end, possibly a read error. The chain is built from TRBV11-2 and TRBJ2-7, with D possibly being TRBD1 (5 bases). The germline gives CDR1 SGHAT, CDR2 FQNNGV. The CDR3 consists of 15 residues. The CDR3 bases are TGTGCCGGCAGCTTCATGACAGACCCGTACTACGAGCAGTACTTC. Protein product: CAGSFMTDPYYEQYF.

Note on this clonotype: Sequence at one end of the junction differs from germline and may be a read error. The chain links TRBV11-2 to TRBJ2-1; D remains ambiguous. The CDR3 is 15 amino acids. Germline V gene sequence: CDR1 SGHAT, CDR2 FQNNGV. As DNA, the CDR3 is TGTGCCAGCAACTGGTCGCCAGGCGACAACAATGAGCAAGTCTTC. As protein: CASNWSPGDNNEQVF. The full variable domain, rest sourced from reference TRBV11-2 and TRBJ2-1, is EAGVAQSPRYKIIEKRQSVAFWCNPISGHATLYWYQQILGQGPKLLIQFQNNGVVDDSQLPKDRFSAERLKGVDSTLKIQPAKLEDSAVYLCASNWSPGDNNEQVFGPGTRLTVL.

This clonotype is deemed medium-sized. V is TRBV11-3 and J is TRBJ2-1; D is unclear. The CDR3 spans 11 residues. CDR1 and CDR2 (germline): SGHNT, YENEEA. V lost 5 bases, J lost 5 bases, and 4 bases lay in between. CDR3 loop: CASSRDNEQFF. Here the CDR3 DNA reads TGTGCCAGCAGCCGCGACAATGAGCAGTTCTTC.

With respect to this clonotype: The junction does not match germline at one end; this may be a read error. The V gene is TRBV4-1, the J gene TRBJ2-2; 10 bases map to TRBD1. The CDR3 covers 16 residues. Germline CDR1 and CDR2: MGHRA and YSYEKL. In DNA form, the CDR3 reads TGCGCCAGCAACCAAGAGCGGGGGACAGGGGCCGGGGAGCTGTTTTTT. Translation: CASNQERGTGAGELFF.

On this clonotype itself: The conserved phenylalanine or tryptophan normally closing the CDR3 is absent here, so this likely arose from a read error. The chain links TRBV12-3 or TRBV12-4 to TRBJ1-1; TRBD1 matches 9 bases. Unmatched junction bases numbered 5, after V lost 5 bases and J lost 1 base. The CDR3 extends over 15 amino acids. CDR3 coding DNA: TGTGCCAGCAGTAGACCGGGACAGGGGAACACTGAAGCTTTCTCT. This codes for CASSRPGQGNTEAFS.

Regarding this clonotype: One junction end disagrees with the germline gene, perhaps due to a read error. The chain links TRBV28 to TRBJ2-2; 13 nucleotides agree with TRBD2. This CDR3 has 18 amino acids. Per the germline V gene, CDR1 is MDHEN and CDR2 is SYDVKM. The CDR3 DNA reads as TGTGCCAGAAGTACCGGGACTAGCGGGAAAGTTTTCGGCGGGGTGCTGTTTTTT. This gives the protein CARSTGTSGKVFGGVLFF.

The rearrangement uses TRBV11-3 and TRBJ2-2, with D hard to call. Trimming removed 2 bases at V and 14 bases at J, with 12 bases between. Per germline, CDR1 SGHNT and CDR2 YENEEA. The CDR3 runs to 12 residues. Written as DNA, the CDR3 is TGTGCCAGCAGCTTAATTCACGAGGAACTGTTTTTT. It codes for CASSLIHEELFF.